Below are 9 T cell receptor beta chains sequenced from a single sample in a study of a mutant IDH1 vaccine in newly diagnosed glioma. No cognate antigen is known for these TCRs. Only in-frame clones appear in the TCRdb table, and some are missing; sequencing was by immunoSEQ multiplex PCR. The sample carries some 60,000 clones, about 84% recorded once. Time point noted: week 11, during vaccination. Vaccination used 300 ug of mutant IDH1 20-mer peptide per dose, with topical imiquimod. Specimen: PBMCs, collected from a glioma patient whose treatment included an IDH1 peptide vaccine. The receptors come from a man aged 25 to 45 with glioma.

The chain joins TRBV4-2 to TRBJ1-1; a possible D gene is TRBD1 (5 bases). Trimming cost V 4 bases and J 8 bases, with 20 bases left between them. The CDR3 runs to 15 residues. CDR1 and CDR2 (germline): LGHNA, YNFKEQ. CDR3 protein: CASSLRAGWGLEAFF. The CDR3 DNA follows: TGTGCCAGCAGCCTTCGAGCAGGGTGGGGTCTCGAAGCTTTCTTT.

The chain joins TRBV7-8 to TRBJ2-3; TRBD1 agrees at 7 bases. Trimming cost V 2 bases and J 4 bases; bases outside gene matches: 6. Germline CDR1 is SGHVS and CDR2 is FQNEAQ. There are 15 residues in the CDR3. CDR3 residues: CASSLYRGFADTQYF. CDR3 nucleotide sequence: TGTGCCAGCAGCTTATACAGGGGTTTCGCAGATACGCAGTATTTT.

J is TRBJ1-1 and V is TRBV18, with unresolved D. Trimming pared 4 bases from V and 0 bases from J, leaving 15 bases between. Germline lookup yields CDR1 KGHSH and CDR2 LQKENI. The CDR3 runs to 16 residues. CDR3 in DNA: TGTGCCAGCTCACTCTTAACAGAGGCTGTGAACACTGAAGCTTTCTTT. Translation gives CASSLLTEAVNTEAFF.

The J gene is TRBJ2-7, the V gene TRBV7-9; D is ambiguous. This CDR3 comprises 14 residues. V was shortened by 5 bases and J by 7 bases, with 18 bases between the two germline ends. Germline CDR1 and CDR2: SEHNR and FQNEAQ (reference sequence). This CDR3 is CASSIPGQSKEQYF. In nucleotides, the CDR3 is TGTGCCAGCAGCATTCCGGGTCAATCAAAGGAGCAGTACTTC. Full variable domain (outside the CDR3, taken from reference TRBV7-9 and TRBJ2-7): DTGVSQNPRHKITKRGQNVTFRCDPISEHNRLYWYRQTLGQGPEFLTYFQNEAQLEKSRLLSDRFSAERPKGSFSTLEIQRTEQGDSAMYLCASSIPGQSKEQYFGPGTRLTVT.

The chain has TRBV11-3 and TRBJ2-3; D may be TRBD1 or TRBD2 (5 bases each). The CDR3 loop spans 15 amino acids. The germline V gene has CDR1 SGHNT and CDR2 YENEEA. V dropped 2 bases and J dropped 0 bases, with 9 bases sitting between them. This chain's CDR3 is CASSLRGGSTDTQYF. CDR3 nucleotide sequence: TGTGCCAGCAGCTTACGGGGCGGGAGCACAGATACGCAGTATTTT.

This rearrangement joins TRBV18 to TRBJ1-1; TRBD1 matches at 10 bases. Germline V lookup: CDR1 KGHSH, CDR2 LQKENI. Trimming took 0 bases from V and 4 from J; bases not matched to a gene: 5. The CDR3 runs to 16 residues. The CDR3 loop reads CASSPPGQGVRTEAFF. As DNA, the CDR3 is TGTGCCAGCTCACCACCCGGACAGGGGGTTCGCACTGAAGCTTTCTTT.

The chain couples TRBV9 to TRBJ2-7; no definite D call. There are 15 residues in the CDR3. Germline-derived CDR1 and CDR2 are SGDLS and YYNGEE. V lost 0 bases and J 4 bases, leaving 14 bases between the germline ends. CDR3 DNA sequence: TGTGCCAGCAGCGTAGACTCAACCCCCATTTACGAGCAGTACTTC. Its translation is CASSVDSTPIYEQYF.

The chain employs TRBV29-1 and TRBJ2-1; 8 nucleotides align to TRBD1. From germline, CDR1 is SQVTM and CDR2 ANQGSEA. The CDR3 has 13 amino acids. V shed 3 bases, J shed 7 bases, and the junction held 5 bases outside the gene matches. The CDR3 is CSVDSTGGNEQFF. In DNA, the CDR3 is TGCAGCGTTGATAGTACAGGGGGAAATGAGCAGTTCTTC.

The chain is built from TRBV6-5 and TRBJ2-3, with D perhaps matching TRBD1 (5 bases). The germline CDR1 and CDR2 sequences are MNHEY and SVGAGI. Trimming took off 2 bases at V and 4 bases at J, with 13 bases between the two ends. The CDR3 is made up of 15 amino acids. This CDR3 reads CASSYETDGSDTQYF. Here the CDR3 DNA reads TGTGCCAGCAGTTACGAGACAGATGGCTCAGATACGCAGTATTTT.